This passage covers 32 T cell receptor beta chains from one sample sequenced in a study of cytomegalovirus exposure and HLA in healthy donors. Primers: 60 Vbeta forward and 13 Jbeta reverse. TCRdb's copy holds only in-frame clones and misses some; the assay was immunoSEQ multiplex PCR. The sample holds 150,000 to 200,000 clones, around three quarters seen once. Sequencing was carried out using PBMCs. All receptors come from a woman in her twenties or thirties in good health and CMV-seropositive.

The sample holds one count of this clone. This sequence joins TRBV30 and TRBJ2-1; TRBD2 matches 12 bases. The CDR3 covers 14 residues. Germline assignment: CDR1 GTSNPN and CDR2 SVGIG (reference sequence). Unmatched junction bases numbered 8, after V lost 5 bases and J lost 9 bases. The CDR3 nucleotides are TGTGCCTGGGCGCCGGGACTAGCGGGCGGTGAGCAGTTCTTC. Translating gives CAWAPGLAGGEQFF.

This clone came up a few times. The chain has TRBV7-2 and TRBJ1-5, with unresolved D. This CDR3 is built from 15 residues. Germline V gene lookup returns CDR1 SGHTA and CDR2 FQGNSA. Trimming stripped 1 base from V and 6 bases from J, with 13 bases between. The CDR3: CASSLDPGVGQPQHF. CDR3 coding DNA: TGTGCCAGCAGCTTAGATCCCGGGGTCGGTCAGCCCCAGCATTTT.

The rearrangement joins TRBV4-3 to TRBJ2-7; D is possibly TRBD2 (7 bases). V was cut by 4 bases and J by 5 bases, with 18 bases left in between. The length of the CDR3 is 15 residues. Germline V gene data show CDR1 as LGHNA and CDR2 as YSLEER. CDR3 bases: TGCGCCAGCAGCCGGGGAAGGGGGGGGCCCCACGAGCAGTACTTC. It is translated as CASSRGRGGPHEQYF.

The CDR3 here is CASSSGDNSPLHF. As DNA, the CDR3 is TGTGCCAGCAGCTCCGGGGATAATTCACCCCTCCACTTT. The chain couples TRBV7-8 to TRBJ1-6, with no clear D. Germline V gives CDR1 SGHVS, CDR2 FQNEAQ. V lost 4 bases, J lost 5 bases, and 6 bases lay in between. This CDR3 contains 13 residues.

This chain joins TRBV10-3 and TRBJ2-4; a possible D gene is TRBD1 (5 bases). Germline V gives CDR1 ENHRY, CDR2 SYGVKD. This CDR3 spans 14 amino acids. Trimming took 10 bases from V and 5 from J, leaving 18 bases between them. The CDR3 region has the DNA TGTGCCAGCTCCCTGCAGGGAAGCCAAAACATTCAGTACTTC. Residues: CASSLQGSQNIQYF.

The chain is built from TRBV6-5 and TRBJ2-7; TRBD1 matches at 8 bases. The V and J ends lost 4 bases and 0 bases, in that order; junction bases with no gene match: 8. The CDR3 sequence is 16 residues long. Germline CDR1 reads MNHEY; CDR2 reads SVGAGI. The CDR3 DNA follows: TGTGCCAGCAGTTCGACAGGGGCCACCGTCTCCTACGAGCAGTACTTC. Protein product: CASSSTGATVSYEQYF.

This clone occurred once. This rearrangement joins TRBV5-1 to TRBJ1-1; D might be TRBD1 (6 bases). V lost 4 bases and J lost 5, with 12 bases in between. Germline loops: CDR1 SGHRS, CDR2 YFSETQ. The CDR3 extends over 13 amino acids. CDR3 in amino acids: CASSGGQKTEAFF. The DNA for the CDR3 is TGCGCCAGCAGCGGAGGACAGAAAACTGAAGCTTTCTTT.

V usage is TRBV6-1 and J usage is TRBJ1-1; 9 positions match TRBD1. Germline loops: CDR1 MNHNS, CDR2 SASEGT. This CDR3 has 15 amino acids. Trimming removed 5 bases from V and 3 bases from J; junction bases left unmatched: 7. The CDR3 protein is CASSLTGGVDTEAFF. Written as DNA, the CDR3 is TGTGCCAGCAGTTTAACAGGGGGCGTGGACACTGAAGCTTTCTTT.

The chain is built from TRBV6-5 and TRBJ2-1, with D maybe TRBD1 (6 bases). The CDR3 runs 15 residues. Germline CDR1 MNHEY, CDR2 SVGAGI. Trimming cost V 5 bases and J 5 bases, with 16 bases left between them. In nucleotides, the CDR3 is TGTGCCAGCAGTCCTCCCGGGACACACCACAATGAGCAGTTCTTC. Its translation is CASSPPGTHHNEQFF.

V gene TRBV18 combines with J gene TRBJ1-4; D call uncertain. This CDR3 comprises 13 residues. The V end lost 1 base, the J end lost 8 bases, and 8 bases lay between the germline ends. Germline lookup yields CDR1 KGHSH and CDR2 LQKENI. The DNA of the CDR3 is TGTGCCAGCTCACCACGGAGTAAGGAAAAACTGTTTTTT. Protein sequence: CASSPRSKEKLFF.

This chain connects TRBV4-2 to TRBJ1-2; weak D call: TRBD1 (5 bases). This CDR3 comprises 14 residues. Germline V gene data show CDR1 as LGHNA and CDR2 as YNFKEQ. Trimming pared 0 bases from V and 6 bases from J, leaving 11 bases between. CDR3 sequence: CASSQDRVMDGYTF. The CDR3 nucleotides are TGTGCCAGCAGCCAAGACAGGGTAATGGATGGCTACACCTTC.

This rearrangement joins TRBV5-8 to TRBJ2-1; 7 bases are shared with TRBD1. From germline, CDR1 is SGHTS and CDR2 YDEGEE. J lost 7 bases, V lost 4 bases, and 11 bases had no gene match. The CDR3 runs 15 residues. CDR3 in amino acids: CASSLDRAMSNEQFF. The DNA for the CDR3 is TGTGCCAGCAGCCTAGACAGGGCAATGAGTAATGAGCAGTTCTTC.

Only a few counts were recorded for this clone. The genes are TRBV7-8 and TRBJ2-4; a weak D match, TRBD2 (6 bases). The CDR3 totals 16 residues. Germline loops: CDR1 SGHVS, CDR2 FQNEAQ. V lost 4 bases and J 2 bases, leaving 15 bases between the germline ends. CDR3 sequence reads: CASSWDSGTSKNIQYF. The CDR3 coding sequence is TGTGCCAGCAGCTGGGATAGCGGAACATCCAAAAACATTCAGTACTTC. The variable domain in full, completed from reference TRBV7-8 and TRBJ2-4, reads GAGVSQSPRYKVAKRGQDVALRCDPISGHVSLFWYQQALGQGPEFLTYFQNEAQLDKSGLPSDRFFAERPEGSVSTLKIQRTQQEDSAVYLCASSWDSGTSKNIQYFGAGTRLSVL.

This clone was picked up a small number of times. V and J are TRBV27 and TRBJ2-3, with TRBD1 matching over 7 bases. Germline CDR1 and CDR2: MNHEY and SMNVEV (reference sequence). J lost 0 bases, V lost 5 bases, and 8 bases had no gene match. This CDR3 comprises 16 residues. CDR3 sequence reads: CASSPPTGASTDTQYF. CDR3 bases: TGTGCCAGCAGTCCTCCAACAGGGGCTAGCACAGATACGCAGTATTTT.

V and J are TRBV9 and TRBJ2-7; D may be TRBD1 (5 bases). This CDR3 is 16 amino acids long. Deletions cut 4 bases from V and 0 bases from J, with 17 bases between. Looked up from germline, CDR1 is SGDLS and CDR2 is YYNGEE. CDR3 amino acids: CASSRHSRAGSYEQYF. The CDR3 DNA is TGTGCCAGCAGCAGACACTCCAGGGCAGGCTCCTACGAGCAGTACTTC.

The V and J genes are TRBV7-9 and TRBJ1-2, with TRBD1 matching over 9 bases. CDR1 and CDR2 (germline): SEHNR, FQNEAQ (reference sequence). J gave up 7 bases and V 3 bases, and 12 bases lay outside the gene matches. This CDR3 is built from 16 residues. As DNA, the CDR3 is TGTGCCAGCAGCTTCCCAACAGGGGGCCTCGAGGGTGGCTACACCTTC. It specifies CASSFPTGGLEGGYTF. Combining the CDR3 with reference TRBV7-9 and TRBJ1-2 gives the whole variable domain DTGVSQNPRHKITKRGQNVTFRCDPISEHNRLYWYRQTLGQGPEFLTYFQNEAQLEKSRLLSDRFSAERPKGSFSTLEIQRTEQGDSAMYLCASSFPTGGLEGGYTFGSGTRLTVV.

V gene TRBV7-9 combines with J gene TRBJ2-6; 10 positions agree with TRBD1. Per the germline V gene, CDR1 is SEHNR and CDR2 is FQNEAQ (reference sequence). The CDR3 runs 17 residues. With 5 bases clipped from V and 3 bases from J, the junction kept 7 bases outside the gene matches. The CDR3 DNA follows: TGTGCCAGCAGCACCGGGACAGGGGCTTATGGGGCCAACGTCCTGACTTTC. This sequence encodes CASSTGTGAYGANVLTF.

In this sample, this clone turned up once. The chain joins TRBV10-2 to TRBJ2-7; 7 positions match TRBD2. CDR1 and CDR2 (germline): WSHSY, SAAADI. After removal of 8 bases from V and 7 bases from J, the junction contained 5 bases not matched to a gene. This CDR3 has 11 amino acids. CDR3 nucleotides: TGCGCCAGCCGGGGGGACTTTGAGCAGTACTTC. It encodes CASRGDFEQYF.

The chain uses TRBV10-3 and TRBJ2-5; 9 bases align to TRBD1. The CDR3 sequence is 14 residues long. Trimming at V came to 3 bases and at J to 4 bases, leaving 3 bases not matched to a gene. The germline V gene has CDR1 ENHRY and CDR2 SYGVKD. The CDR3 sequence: CAISEGDRAETQYF. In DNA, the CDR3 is TGTGCCATCAGTGAAGGGGACAGGGCAGAGACCCAGTACTTC.

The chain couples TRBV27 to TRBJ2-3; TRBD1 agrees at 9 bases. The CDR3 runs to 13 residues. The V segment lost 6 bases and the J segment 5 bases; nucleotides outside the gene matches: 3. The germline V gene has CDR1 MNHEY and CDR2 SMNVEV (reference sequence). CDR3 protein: CASRRTGEDTQYF. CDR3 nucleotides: TGTGCCAGCAGGCGGACAGGGGAAGATACGCAGTATTTT.

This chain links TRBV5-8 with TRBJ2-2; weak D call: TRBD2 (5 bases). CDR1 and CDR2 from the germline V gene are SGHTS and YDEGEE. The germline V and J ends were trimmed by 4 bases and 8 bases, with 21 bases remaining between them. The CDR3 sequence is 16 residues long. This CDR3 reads CASSPWREGRTGELFF. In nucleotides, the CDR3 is TGTGCCAGCAGCCCGTGGAGAGAGGGTAGAACTGGGGAGCTGTTTTTT.

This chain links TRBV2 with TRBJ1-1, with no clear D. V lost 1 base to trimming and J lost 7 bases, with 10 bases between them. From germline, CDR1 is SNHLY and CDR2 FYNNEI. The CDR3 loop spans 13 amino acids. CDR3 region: CASSEDGLSEAFF. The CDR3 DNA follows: TGTGCCAGCAGTGAAGATGGGCTTAGTGAAGCTTTCTTT.

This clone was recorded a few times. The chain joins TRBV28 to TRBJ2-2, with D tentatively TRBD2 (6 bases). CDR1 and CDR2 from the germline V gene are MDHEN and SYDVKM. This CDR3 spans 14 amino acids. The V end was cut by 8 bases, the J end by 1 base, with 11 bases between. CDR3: CASLGGLNTGELFF. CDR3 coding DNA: TGTGCCAGCTTGGGAGGTTTGAACACCGGGGAGCTGTTTTTT.

CDR3 protein: CASSQDLTSGTYEQYF. CDR3 DNA: TGCGCCAGCAGCCAAGATTTAACTAGCGGAACCTACGAGCAGTACTTC. The rearrangement uses TRBV4-3 and TRBJ2-7, with 8 bases aligning to TRBD2. V lost 0 bases and J lost 2; bases outside the gene matches: 6. CDR1 and CDR2 from the germline V gene are LGHNA and YSLEER. This CDR3 region has 16 residues.

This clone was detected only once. In DNA, the CDR3 is TGTGCCATCAGTGAGTTTGGTAGCGAGGGGGCAGATACGCAGTATTTT. Its translation: CAISEFGSEGADTQYF. The chain combines TRBV10-3 with TRBJ2-3; the D gene is possibly TRBD1 (6 bases). Germline-derived CDR1 and CDR2 are ENHRY and SYGVKD. The CDR3 is 16 residues long. V lost 1 base to trimming and J lost 4 bases, with 15 bases between them.

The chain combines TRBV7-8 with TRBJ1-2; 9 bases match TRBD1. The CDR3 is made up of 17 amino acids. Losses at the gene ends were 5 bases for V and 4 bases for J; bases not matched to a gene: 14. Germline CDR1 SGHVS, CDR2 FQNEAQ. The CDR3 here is CASSPRRGQGNLYGYTF. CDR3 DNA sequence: TGTGCCAGCAGCCCACGAAGGGGACAGGGAAACCTCTATGGCTACACCTTC.

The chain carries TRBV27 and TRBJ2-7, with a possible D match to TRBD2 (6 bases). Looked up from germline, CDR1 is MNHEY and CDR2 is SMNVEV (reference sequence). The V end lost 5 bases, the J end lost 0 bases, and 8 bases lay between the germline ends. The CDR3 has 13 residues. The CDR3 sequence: CASSVGSSYEQYF. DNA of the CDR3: TGTGCCAGCAGTGTCGGGAGCTCCTACGAGCAGTACTTC.

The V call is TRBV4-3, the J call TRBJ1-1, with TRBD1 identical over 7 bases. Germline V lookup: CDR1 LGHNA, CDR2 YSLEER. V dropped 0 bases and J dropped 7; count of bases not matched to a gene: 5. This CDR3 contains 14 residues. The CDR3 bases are TGCGCCAGCAGCCAAGATCGGGACAGAATTGAAGCTTTCTTT. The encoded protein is CASSQDRDRIEAFF.

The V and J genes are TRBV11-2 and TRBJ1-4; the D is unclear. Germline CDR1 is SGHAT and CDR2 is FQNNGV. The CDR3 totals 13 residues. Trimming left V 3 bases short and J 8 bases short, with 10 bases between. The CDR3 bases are TGTGCCAGCAGCTTGGACCCGGGAGAAAAACTGTTTTTT. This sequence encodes CASSLDPGEKLFF.

DNA for the CDR3: TGTGCCAGCAGCTCACTCCAGGTCCCAGATACGCAGTATTTT. Translation gives CASSSLQVPDTQYF. The rearrangement joins TRBV2 to TRBJ2-3; D is uncertain. Deletions cut 6 bases from V and 4 bases from J, with 14 bases between. This CDR3 is 14 amino acids long. CDR1 is SNHLY and CDR2 is FYNNEI in the germline V gene.

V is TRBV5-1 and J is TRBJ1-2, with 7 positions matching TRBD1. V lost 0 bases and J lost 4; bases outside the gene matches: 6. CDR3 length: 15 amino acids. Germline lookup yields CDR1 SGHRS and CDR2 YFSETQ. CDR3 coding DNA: TGCGCCAGCAGCTTGGTCGGACAGGCCTCCTATGGCTACACCTTC. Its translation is CASSLVGQASYGYTF. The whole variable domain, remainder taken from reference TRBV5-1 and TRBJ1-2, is KAGVTQTPRYLIKTRGQQVTLSCSPISGHRSVSWYQQTPGQGLQFLFEYFSETQRNKGNFPGRFSGRQFSNSRSEMNVSTLELGDSALYLCASSLVGQASYGYTFGSGTRLTVV.

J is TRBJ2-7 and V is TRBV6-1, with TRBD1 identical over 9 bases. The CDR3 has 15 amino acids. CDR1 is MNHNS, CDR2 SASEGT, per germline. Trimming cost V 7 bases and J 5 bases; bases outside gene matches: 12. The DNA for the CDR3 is TGTGCCAGCAAAAGAAGAACAGGGGGCTCGGACGAGCAGTACTTC. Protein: CASKRRTGGSDEQYF.